This passage covers 11 T cell receptor beta chains from one sample sequenced in a study of T cell changes during pregnancy in multiple sclerosis. The table came from immunoSEQ multiplex PCR; TCRdb's copy has only in-frame clones and leaves some out. The table includes under 110,000 clones, 92% detected once. This material consisted of peripheral blood, taken after pregnancy. These receptors all come from a female donor with multiple sclerosis, enrolled in a pregnancy study.

V usage is TRBV2 and J usage is TRBJ2-7, with D possibly TRBD2 on 8 matching bases. The CDR3 runs 16 residues. V dropped 5 bases and J dropped 3 bases, with 20 bases sitting between them. Germline assignment: CDR1 SNHLY and CDR2 FYNNEI. The chain's CDR3 is CASSSPGGGFSYEQYF. The DNA for the CDR3 is TGTGCCAGCAGTTCGCCGGGAGGGGGCTTCAGCTACGAGCAGTACTTC.

The chain combines TRBV5-1 with TRBJ2-1; weak D call: TRBD2 (5 bases). The CDR3 runs 15 residues. From germline, CDR1 is SGHRS and CDR2 YFSETQ. V gave up 0 bases and J gave up 4 bases, with 11 bases separating them. Written as DNA, the CDR3 is TGCGCCAGCAGCTTGGATCGGGGTTCATACAATGAGCAGTTCTTC. This codes for CASSLDRGSYNEQFF.

As DNA, the CDR3 is TGTGCCAGCAGCGCTCAGACAGCCTACACAGATACGCAGTATTTT. This encodes CASSAQTAYTDTQYF. The chain uses TRBV9 and TRBJ2-3, with a possible D match to TRBD1 (5 bases). The germline CDR1 and CDR2 sequences are SGDLS and YYNGEE. V lost 3 bases and J lost 2, with 13 bases in between. CDR3 length equals 15 residues.

This sequence joins TRBV28 and TRBJ2-1; 7 nucleotides match TRBD1. The CDR3 has 16 residues. V shed 4 bases, J shed 6 bases, and the junction held 12 bases outside the gene matches. Germline CDR1 MDHEN, CDR2 SYDVKM. The CDR3 is CASSSRQGQAVNEQFF. The CDR3 coding sequence is TGTGCCAGCAGTTCACGACAGGGTCAGGCAGTCAATGAGCAGTTCTTC.

The rearrangement joins TRBV30 to TRBJ1-3; D uncertain. V was cut by 0 bases and J by 1 base, with 4 bases left in between. Germline CDR1 is GTSNPN and CDR2 is SVGIG (reference sequence). The CDR3 is 13 residues long. The CDR3 loop reads CAWSVYSGNTIYF. CDR3 DNA: TGTGCCTGGAGTGTCTATTCTGGAAACACCATATATTTT. Using reference TRBV30 and TRBJ1-3 for the parts outside the CDR3, the full variable domain is SQTIHQWPATLVQPVGSPLSLECTVEGTSNPNLYWYRQAAGRGLQLLFYSVGIGQISSEVPQNLSASRPQDRQFILSSKKLLLSDSGFYLCAWSVYSGNTIYFGEGSWLTVV.

This rearrangement joins TRBV29-1 to TRBJ1-2; tentative D call: TRBD1 (5 bases). There are 13 residues in the CDR3. CDR1 and CDR2 from the germline V gene are SQVTM and ANQGSEA. Trimming removed 7 bases at V and 3 bases at J, with 15 bases between. The CDR3 DNA sequence: TGCAGCGCTGGGACTGCACCCCACTATGGCTACACCTTC. As protein: CSAGTAPHYGYTF.

This sequence joins TRBV9 and TRBJ2-5; D ambiguous. The CDR3 is made up of 14 amino acids. Germline CDR1 reads SGDLS; CDR2 reads YYNGEE. Trimming removed 2 bases at V and 2 bases at J, with 10 bases between. In DNA, the CDR3 is TGTGCCAGCAGCGTTTCTCCCGTACAAGAGACCCAGTACTTC. It translates to CASSVSPVQETQYF.

The V gene is TRBV18, the J gene TRBJ1-5; 7 bases fit TRBD1. Germline V gene sequence: CDR1 KGHSH, CDR2 LQKENI. V shed 6 bases, J shed 5 bases, and the junction held 4 bases outside the gene matches. CDR3 size: 13 residues. This chain's CDR3 is CASSLDRDQPQHF. In nucleotides, the CDR3 is TGTGCCAGCTCGCTTGACAGGGATCAGCCCCAGCATTTT.

This chain uses TRBV2 with TRBJ2-1, with 7 bases aligning to TRBD2. The J segment lost 6 bases and the V segment lost 1 base, leaving 3 bases of the junction unmatched. The CDR3 has 14 amino acids. Germline V lookup: CDR1 SNHLY, CDR2 FYNNEI. The DNA for the CDR3 is TGTGCCAGCAGTGAAGGCGGGGGTCCCAATGAGCAGTTCTTC. It encodes CASSEGGGPNEQFF.

The gene calls are TRBV30 and TRBJ1-2; no reliable D call. Germline V lookup: CDR1 GTSNPN, CDR2 SVGIG (reference sequence). Trimming shortened V by 5 bases and J by 1 base, and 11 bases separated the two germline ends. The CDR3 extends over 13 amino acids. In nucleotides, the CDR3 is TGTGCCTGGTCAGCGTCGGATAACTATGGCTACACCTTC. This encodes CAWSASDNYGYTF.

The CDR3 DNA reads as TGTGCCAGCAGTTCGGGACAGATCTACGAGCAGTACTTC. It is translated as CASSSGQIYEQYF. This rearrangement joins TRBV28 to TRBJ2-7; 7 nucleotides line up with TRBD1. J was trimmed by 3 bases and V by 4 bases; bases with no gene match: 3. The CDR3 extends over 13 amino acids. Germline V gene data show CDR1 as MDHEN and CDR2 as SYDVKM. Supplemented by reference TRBV28 and TRBJ2-7, the full variable domain reads DVKVTQSSRYLVKRTGEKVFLECVQDMDHENMFWYRQDPGLGLRLIYFSYDVKMKEKGDIPEGYSVSREKKERFSLILESASTNQTSMYLCASSSGQIYEQYFGPGTRLTVT.